These 32 T cell receptor beta chains share one sample of origin, sequenced in a study of regulatory T cells in long-lasting Graves disease. Time point in this sample: newly diagnosed GD, antithyroid drugs for less than 3 months. After RNA was extracted from PBMCs, the TCR library was made from it. Libraries of TCR beta came from iRepertoire HTBI primers plus Arm-PCR of CDR3 regions. TCRdb analysed the multiplex PCR reads with MiXCR anew, one entry per CDR3 protein. The sample has about 240,000 distinct CDR3 sequences, around 20% seen once. This specimen was peripheral blood mononuclear cells (PBMCs), taken at new diagnosis, from a patient treated with antithyroid drugs. The receptors were sampled from a female donor with Graves disease.

The gene calls are TRBV6-1 and TRBJ1-1, with TRBD1 matching over 8 bases. The J segment lost 3 bases and the V segment lost 8 bases, leaving 11 bases of the junction unmatched. Germline values: CDR1 MNHNS, CDR2 SASEGT. CDR3 size: 15 residues. The CDR3 sequence is CASFLRGPADTEAFF. Here the CDR3 DNA reads TGTGCCAGCTTTCTCAGGGGGCCTGCGGACACTGAAGCTTTCTTT.

This clonotype showed up many times. The gene calls are TRBV7-9 and TRBJ2-5; TRBD1 is a possible D gene (6 bases). The CDR3 extends over 14 amino acids. Germline V gene lookup returns CDR1 SEHNR and CDR2 FQNEAQ (reference sequence). V lost 1 base, J lost 3 bases, and 9 bases lay in between. The CDR3 coding sequence is TGTGCCAGCAGCTTAGGTGGGGGCAAAGAGACCCAGTACTTC. Translation: CASSLGGGKETQYF.

This clonotype was observed a few times. The V and J genes are TRBV24-1 and TRBJ1-2; D is perhaps TRBD1 (6 bases). V lost 5 bases and J 0 bases, leaving 9 bases between the germline ends. The CDR3 extends over 14 amino acids. Germline loops: CDR1 KGHDR, CDR2 SFDVKD. CDR3 region: CATSAAGANYGYTF. In nucleotides, the CDR3 is TGTGCCACCAGTGCTGCAGGGGCTAACTATGGCTACACCTTC.

This clonotype is a singleton in its sample. CDR3 protein: CSGTSGRDTQYF. CDR3 coding DNA: TGCAGTGGGACTAGCGGAAGAGATACGCAGTATTTT. The rearrangement links TRBV20-1 to TRBJ2-3; 10 nucleotides line up with TRBD2. CDR1 DFQATT and CDR2 SNEGSKA come from the germline V gene (reference sequence). V gave up 7 bases and J gave up 5 bases; unmatched junction bases: 3. The CDR3 totals 12 residues.

This clonotype was counted at least ten times. V gene TRBV12-5 combines with J gene TRBJ2-5, with D perhaps TRBD1 or TRBD2 (6 bases each). The CDR3 is 16 residues long. The germline CDR1 and CDR2 sequences are LGHNT and FRNRAP. Trimming shortened V by 1 base and J by 0 bases, and 12 bases separated the two germline ends. The CDR3 protein is CASGLAQGRYQETQYF. CDR3 nucleotide sequence: TGTGCTAGTGGTTTGGCCCAGGGGAGGTACCAAGAGACCCAGTACTTC.

This clonotype was seen at least ten times. Here the CDR3 reads CASSHLEGGTDTQYF. DNA of the CDR3: TGCGCCAGCAGCCACCTCGAGGGGGGCACAGATACGCAGTATTTT. The V gene is TRBV4-3, the J gene TRBJ2-3; possibly TRBD1 for D (6 bases). Germline-derived CDR1 and CDR2 are LGHNA and YSLEER. The CDR3 sequence is 15 residues long. The V end lost 3 bases, the J end lost 1 base, and 11 bases lay between the germline ends.

As to this clonotype: A much bigger clone sits one base away, suggesting this may be a read error. The V call is TRBV6-5, the J call TRBJ2-7; a possible D gene is TRBD2 (6 bases). In germline, CDR1 is MNHEY, CDR2 SVGAGI. The CDR3 extends over 14 amino acids. CDR3 amino acids: CTSSYSGLHYEQYF. Here the CDR3 DNA reads TGTACCAGCAGTTACTCGGGACTGCATTACGAGCAGTACTTC.

A note on this clonotype: This may stem from a read error, because a much larger clone lies one nucleotide away. This chain connects TRBV2 to TRBJ2-5; 9 bases match TRBD2. With 0 bases clipped from V and 5 bases from J, the junction kept 7 bases outside the gene matches. This CDR3 region has 16 residues. The germline V gene encodes CDR1 SNHLY and CDR2 FYNNEI. The CDR3 DNA reads as TGTGCCAGCAGTGAAGCGTTTGGCGGGGGGGCGGAGACCCAGTACTTC. Protein sequence: CASSEAFGGGAETQYF.

This clonotype was seen at least ten times. The rearrangement joins TRBV10-3 to TRBJ1-3, with 9 bases identical to TRBD1. There are 17 residues in the CDR3. J was trimmed by 4 bases and V by 3 bases; bases with no gene match: 10. Germline CDR1 and CDR2: ENHRY and SYGVKD. The CDR3 DNA sequence: TGTGCCATCAGTGAACGATCGGGACAGGGTTCCGGAAACACCATATATTTT. Translating gives CAISERSGQGSGNTIYF.

This clonotype was recorded many times. V usage is TRBV2 and J usage is TRBJ2-1; D is unresolved. The V gene's germline CDR1 is SNHLY and CDR2 FYNNEI. Trimming left V 5 bases short and J 0 bases short, with 11 bases between. The CDR3 consists of 15 residues. The CDR3 loop is CASSPSVSSYNEQFF. The DNA of the CDR3 is TGTGCCAGCAGTCCCAGTGTAAGCTCCTACAATGAGCAGTTCTTC.

This clonotype was recorded many times. This sequence joins TRBV5-1 and TRBJ1-1, with D possibly TRBD1 on 6 matching bases. Germline CDR1 reads SGHRS; CDR2 reads YFSETQ. The V end lost 3 bases, the J end lost 1 base, and 13 bases lay between the germline ends. This CDR3 has 15 amino acids. CDR3 residues: CASSSTTGPNTEAFF. In DNA, the CDR3 is TGCGCCAGCAGCTCGACGACAGGACCGAACACTGAAGCTTTCTTT.

This clonotype was detected many times. The chain recombines TRBV28 with TRBJ2-7, with D unresolved. Germline CDR1 MDHEN, CDR2 SYDVKM. This CDR3 is built from 15 residues. V shed 7 bases and J shed 0 bases, with 16 bases lying between them. CDR3 amino acids: CASTKTPLYSYEQYF. CDR3 DNA sequence: TGTGCCAGCACCAAAACTCCACTTTACTCCTACGAGCAGTACTTC.

About this clonotype itself: Only one base separates this from a far larger clonotype, so it likely reflects a read error. This rearrangement joins TRBV7-9 to TRBJ2-7; no clear D gene. Germline V lookup: CDR1 SEHNR, CDR2 FQNEAQ (reference sequence). The V and J ends lost 5 bases and 1 base respectively, with 3 bases between them. The CDR3 extends over 11 amino acids. The CDR3 bases are TGTGCCAGCAGCGGGTCCTACGAGCAGTACTTC. This encodes CASSGSYEQYF. The full variable domain, completed using reference TRBV7-9 and TRBJ2-7, is DTGVSQNPRHKITKRGQNVTFRCDPISEHNRLYWYRQTLGQGPEFLTYFQNEAQLEKSRLLSDRFSAERPKGSFSTLEIQRTEQGDSAMYLCASSGSYEQYFGPGTRLTVT.

This clonotype was recorded many times. The chain couples TRBV9 to TRBJ1-2; TRBD1 matches 12 bases. There are 17 residues in the CDR3. Germline CDR1 reads SGDLS; CDR2 reads YYNGEE. After removal of 2 bases from V and 2 bases from J, the junction contained 7 bases not matched to a gene. The CDR3: CASSVAGQGASNYGYTF. For the CDR3, the DNA is TGTGCCAGCAGCGTCGCGGGACAGGGGGCTTCCAACTATGGCTACACCTTC.

This clonotype appeared many times. CDR3 region: CASSPSTGRRVTQYF. Here the CDR3 DNA reads TGTGCCAGCAGCCCCTCTACGGGGCGCAGAGTTACGCAGTATTTT. V and J are TRBV11-3 and TRBJ2-3; D possibly uses TRBD1 or TRBD2 (5 bases each). The CDR3 is made up of 15 amino acids. The V gene's germline CDR1 is SGHNT and CDR2 YENEEA. V was pared by 5 bases and J by 8 bases, with 20 bases between. Looking up the rest from reference TRBV11-3 and TRBJ2-3 gives the full variable domain: EAGVVQSPRYKIIEKKQPVAFWCNPISGHNTLYWYLQNLGQGPELLIRYENEEAVDDSQLPKDRFSAERLKGVDSTLKIQPAELGDSAVYLCASSPSTGRRVTQYFGPGTRLTVL.

Turning to this clonotype: This may stem from a read error, because a much larger clone lies one nucleotide away. The chain links TRBV11-1 to TRBJ2-7; D is unresolved. Per germline, CDR1 SGHAT and CDR2 FQDESV (reference sequence). The V end lost 4 bases, the J end lost 1 base, and 2 bases lay between the germline ends. The CDR3 consists of 11 residues. The CDR3 DNA follows: TGTGCCAGCAGCTGGTCCTACGAGCAGTACTTC. Residues: CASSWSYEQYF.

This clonotype was counted ten times or more. The chain combines TRBV20-1 with TRBJ1-2, with D perhaps TRBD1 (6 bases). This CDR3 has 13 residues. Germline lookup yields CDR1 DFQATT and CDR2 SNEGSKA (reference sequence). The germline V and J ends were trimmed by 3 bases and 4 bases, with 12 bases remaining between them. This chain's CDR3 is CSASTRGGYGYTF. The CDR3 DNA follows: TGCAGTGCTAGTACCAGGGGTGGCTATGGCTACACCTTC.

In the case of this clonotype: This sequence may be a read error, since a much larger clone differs from it by one base. This chain uses TRBV18 with TRBJ2-5; possibly TRBD1 for D (7 bases). Germline V CDR1 and CDR2: KGHSH, LQKENI. This CDR3 is built from 15 residues. V was pared by 5 bases and J by 2 bases, with 15 bases between. CDR3: CASSALRGEQETQYF. The DNA for the CDR3 is TGTGCCAGCTCAGCCCTCAGGGGGGAACAAGAGACCCAGTACTTC.

This chain connects TRBV28 to TRBJ2-1, with TRBD1 matching 9 bases. The CDR3 has 15 residues. Unmatched junction bases numbered 10, after V lost 5 bases and J lost 8 bases. The germline CDR1 and CDR2 sequences are MDHEN and SYDVKM. The CDR3 sequence is CASSGGGTGSYEQFF. In DNA form, the CDR3 reads TGTGCCAGCAGTGGGGGGGGGACAGGGTCTTATGAGCAGTTCTTC.

This clonotype was counted ten times or more. This chain joins TRBV14 and TRBJ1-1; D uncertain. The V gene lost 4 bases and the J gene lost 1 base, with 10 bases spanning the gap. The CDR3 has 14 residues. Germline V gives CDR1 SGHDN, CDR2 FVKESK. CDR3 in DNA: TGTGCCAGCAGCCCCCAGACACGGAACACTGAAGCTTTCTTT. Translated, it gives CASSPQTRNTEAFF.

In this sample, this clonotype turned up many times. The chain couples TRBV7-9 to TRBJ1-3; D ambiguous. This CDR3 has 13 amino acids. The germline V gene has CDR1 SEHNR and CDR2 FQNEAQ (reference sequence). V was trimmed by 1 base and J by 3 bases, leaving 4 bases between them. The CDR3 sequence: CASSLVGGNTIYF. The CDR3 DNA sequence: TGTGCCAGCAGCTTAGTAGGTGGAAACACCATATATTTT.

This clonotype was observed at least ten times. The chain uses TRBV7-2 and TRBJ1-4; no clear D. The CDR3 is 15 residues long. V gave up 8 bases and J gave up 5 bases, with 18 bases separating them. Germline loops: CDR1 SGHTA, CDR2 FQGNSA. This CDR3 is CASRPLGLLNEKLFF. The CDR3 DNA follows: TGTGCCAGCCGTCCTCTTGGGCTGTTAAATGAAAAACTGTTTTTT.

There are many counts of this clonotype. The chain uses TRBV6-1 and TRBJ2-7; 7 bases map to TRBD1. With V trimmed by 6 bases and J by 3 bases, 5 bases remained unmatched. The V gene's germline CDR1 is MNHNS and CDR2 SASEGT. This CDR3 contains 13 residues. The DNA for the CDR3 is TGTGCCAGCAGCCTCGGGACAGTCTACGAGCAGTACTTC. Its protein is CASSLGTVYEQYF.

This clonotype was counted at least ten times. V usage is TRBV28 and J usage is TRBJ1-2; 7 bases fit TRBD1. CDR3 length: 15 amino acids. The germline CDR1 and CDR2 sequences are MDHEN and SYDVKM. Unmatched junction bases numbered 9, after V lost 6 bases and J lost 2 bases. CDR3 residues: CASSDQQGFNYGYTF. The CDR3 DNA is TGTGCCAGCAGCGATCAACAGGGGTTCAACTATGGCTACACCTTC.

This clonotype came up a few times. The V gene is TRBV20-1, the J gene TRBJ1-6, with TRBD1 matching 11 bases. The CDR3 runs 16 residues. The J segment lost 8 bases and the V segment lost 0 bases, leaving 6 bases of the junction unmatched. Germline V CDR1 and CDR2: DFQATT, SNEGSKA (reference sequence). CDR3 coding DNA: TGCAGTGCTAGAGAGAGGACAGGGGGCTCGTATTCACCCCTCCACTTT. It translates to CSARERTGGSYSPLHF.

This clonotype was observed many times. The rearrangement joins TRBV28 to TRBJ2-1; 9 nucleotides match TRBD1. This CDR3 comprises 15 residues. The V gene end was trimmed by 5 bases and the J gene end by 9 bases; junction bases not matched to a gene: 11. Germline loops: CDR1 MDHEN, CDR2 SYDVKM. The chain's CDR3 is CASSGAGTGNREQFF. CDR3 sequence (DNA): TGTGCCAGCAGTGGGGCCGGGACAGGGAATCGTGAGCAGTTCTTC. The full variable domain, in which reference TRBV28 and TRBJ2-1 provide the parts outside the CDR3, is DVKVTQSSRYLVKRTGEKVFLECVQDMDHENMFWYRQDPGLGLRLIYFSYDVKMKEKGDIPEGYSVSREKKERFSLILESASTNQTSMYLCASSGAGTGNREQFFGPGTRLTVL.

V usage is TRBV6-5 and J usage is TRBJ2-1; TRBD1 might be the D (6 bases). The V gene lost 4 bases and the J gene lost 11 bases, with 9 bases spanning the gap. From germline, CDR1 is MNHEY and CDR2 SVGAGI. The CDR3 length is 11 residues. The CDR3 protein is CASSWTAQQFF. DNA for the CDR3: TGTGCCAGCAGTTGGACAGCTCAGCAGTTCTTC.

Ten or more counts support this clonotype. The chain combines TRBV6-2 or TRBV6-3 with TRBJ2-1; 9 positions agree with TRBD1. The trim removed 5 bases at V and 12 bases at J, leaving 17 bases unmatched. Germline values: CDR1 MNHEY, CDR2 SVGEGT. CDR3 length: 16 residues. The CDR3: CASSRPTGGRVLGQFF. CDR3 DNA: TGTGCCAGCAGTCGCCCCACAGGGGGCAGAGTCCTGGGGCAGTTCTTC.

This clonotype was observed a few times. The rearrangement joins TRBV4-1 to TRBJ1-5; a weak D match, TRBD1 (6 bases). The CDR3 sequence is 16 residues long. The V end was cut by 1 base, the J end by 6 bases, with 16 bases between. Germline assignment: CDR1 MGHRA and CDR2 YSYEKL. Written as DNA, the CDR3 is TGCGCCAGCAGCCAAGCACAAGACAGGAGGCGTCAGCCCCAGCATTTT. This sequence encodes CASSQAQDRRRQPQHF.

There are many counts of this clonotype. This chain links TRBV10-3 with TRBJ2-3; D possibly corresponds to TRBD2 (6 bases). Germline V gives CDR1 ENHRY, CDR2 SYGVKD. V was trimmed by 8 bases and J by 4 bases, leaving 10 bases between them. This CDR3 has 12 amino acids. CDR3 bases: TGTGCCATCTCAGCGGGTGCAGATACGCAGTATTTT. Translation gives CAISAGADTQYF.

This chain uses TRBV6-2 or TRBV6-3 with TRBJ1-1; TRBD1 aligns across 10 bases. V lost 5 bases and J lost 1; bases outside the gene matches: 7. This CDR3 is 16 amino acids long. Germline-derived CDR1 and CDR2 are MNHEY and SVGEGT. CDR3: CASSETGGRRNTEAFF. CDR3 sequence (DNA): TGTGCCAGCAGTGAGACAGGGGGCCGGAGGAACACTGAAGCTTTCTTT.

This clonotype was recorded at least ten times. This chain's CDR3 is CASSLGGEKTQYF. Written as DNA, the CDR3 is TGTGCCAGCAGCTTAGGCGGGGAAAAGACCCAGTACTTC. J is TRBJ2-5 and V is TRBV11-3; D possibly corresponds to TRBD2 (6 bases). V was pared by 1 base and J by 6 bases, with 9 bases between. There are 13 residues in the CDR3. Germline V lookup: CDR1 SGHNT, CDR2 YENEEA.